Sequencing of this TCR beta chain was carried out in a study of T cell changes during pregnancy in multiple sclerosis (dated by TCRdb to the late 2010s). Study-level background: The study examined how the T cell repertoire changed over the course of pregnancy in women with multiple sclerosis.

The library was made by the immunoSEQ multiplex PCR assay. The table comes from immuneACCESS by way of TCRdb, which keeps in-frame sequences with V and J called. Part of the clones is missing from these tables; in studies checked, under half for an unresolved V gene and the rest for unknown reasons. Across this sample there are 55,000 to 65,000 clones, with over 90% seen only once. The ten top clones hold less than 3.5% of the sample. A note on this clone: Its antigen remains undetermined. No quality values exist for individual bases; no much larger clone is one base distant.

The sequence was obtained from a female donor with multiple sclerosis, enrolled in a pregnancy study. The sample consisted of CD8+ T cells from peripheral blood mononuclear cells, taken in the third trimester of pregnancy.

The CDR3 reads CATGTDRETYQPQHF. The DNA reads TGTGCCACCGGAACTGACAGGGAAACTTATCAGCCCCAGCATTTT. The receptor chain draws on TRBV10-3 and TRBJ1-5; TRBD1 lines up with 7 middle nucleotides. Including cysteine and phenylalanine, the CDR3 has 15 amino acids. Solely the CDR3 DNA is kept, with 45 bases framed from the first base. The germline V end is reduced by 10 bases and the J end by 5 bases; junction bases left unmatched: 14. The germline V gene supplies CDR1 ENHRY and CDR2 SYGVKD.